These 4 T cell receptor beta chains came from one sample sequenced in a study of memory CD4+ T cells and cytomegalovirus serostatus. The sort gate was single viable CD3+CD4+CD8-CD45RO+ cells for memory CD4+ T cells. The table came from immunoSEQ multiplex PCR; TCRdb's copy has only in-frame clones and leaves some out. Found here are 50,000 to 75,000 clones, around 83% of them singletons; the top ten hold about 0.95%. Sequencing was carried out using memory CD4+ T cells from blood. The receptors here all came from an adult in good health and CMV-seronegative.

This clone was seen a few times. This rearrangement joins TRBV7-9 to TRBJ2-1; D is undetermined. Germline V lookup: CDR1 SEHNR, CDR2 FQNEAQ (reference sequence). V was cut by 6 bases and J by 7 bases, with 10 bases left in between. The CDR3 extends over 12 amino acids. In nucleotides, the CDR3 is TGTGCCAGCAGGTCGCCTGGGAATGAGCAGTTCTTC. It yields the protein CASRSPGNEQFF.

This clone was observed once. The rearrangement joins TRBV5-8 to TRBJ1-4, with D unclear. Germline V CDR1 and CDR2: SGHTS, YDEGEE. This CDR3 has 15 residues. Trimming cost V 1 base and J 2 bases, with 9 bases left between them. The CDR3 DNA reads as TGTGCCAGCAGCTTGAATCAAGCTACTAATGAAAAACTGTTTTTT. Translated, it gives CASSLNQATNEKLFF.

The chain carries TRBV19 and TRBJ1-3, with D possibly TRBD1 on 5 matching bases. Germline V gene lookup returns CDR1 LNHDA and CDR2 SQIVND (reference sequence). This CDR3 has 17 amino acids. V lost 3 bases and J lost 2, with 17 bases in between. The CDR3 DNA sequence: TGTGCCAGTAGTATCGATCGGCCGGGGGGACCTGGAAACACCATATATTTT. This gives the protein CASSIDRPGGPGNTIYF.

The chain recombines TRBV30 with TRBJ1-1; 8 nucleotides line up with TRBD1. Germline CDR1 GTSNPN, CDR2 SVGIG (reference sequence). V shed 4 bases and J 0 bases; nucleotides not matched to a gene: 7. The CDR3 runs 15 residues. DNA of the CDR3: TGTGCCTGGAACAGGGGGGGGGCTATGAACACTGAAGCTTTCTTT. It specifies CAWNRGGAMNTEAFF.